These T cell receptor beta chains were read from a single sample in a study of blood T cell repertoires in COVID-19. Produced via immunoSEQ multiplex PCR; TCRdb's table is partial and in-frame only. The repertoire includes 110,000 or so clones, about 83% of them detected once, and roughly 3.9% sits in the top ten. The sample comprised peripheral blood. These TCRs come from a man in his sixties with acute or convalescent COVID-19. CDR3s include the opening cysteine and the closing phenylalanine or tryptophan. The D gene is left open where the match is weak. Size is omitted from some rows. Given values are once, few, many or a class for expanded clones.

>TRBV2|TRBJ2-1|NA|NA
CASSVWRAQTNEQFF
TGTGCCAGCAGTGTTTGGCGGGCCCAAACCAATGAGCAGTTCTTC
>TRBV5-6|TRBJ2-7|NA|few
CASSLRRFFSYEQYF
TGTGCCAGCAGCTTGCGCAGATTCTTCTCCTACGAGCAGTACTTC
>TRBV7-3|TRBJ2-1|TRBD1|NA
CASSLGQGRQAEQFF
TGTGCCAGCAGCCTCGGACAGGGGAGGCAGGCTGAGCAGTTCTTC
>TRBV29-1|TRBJ2-5|NA|NA
CSVETVGGETQYF
TGCAGCGTTGAAACAGTCGGGGGTGAGACCCAGTACTTC
>TRBV7-3|TRBJ2-3|TRBD2|once
CASSLYPRGTSGTPSVADTQYF
TGTGCCAGCAGCTTATACCCCAGGGGGACTAGCGGGACCCCCTCGGTGGCAGATACGCAGTATTTT
>TRBV7-9|TRBJ1-1|NA|NA
CASSKPPGTPFIEAFF
TGTGCCAGCAGCAAACCGCCGGGAACACCTTTCATTGAAGCTTTCTTT
>TRBV9|TRBJ2-5|TRBD2|NA
CASSASGSLSETQYF
TGTGCCAGCAGCGCTAGCGGGAGCCTGTCGGAGACCCAGTACTTC
>TRBV29-1|TRBJ1-2|TRBD1|NA
CSVDPGQGAGGYTF
TGCAGCGTTGACCCCGGACAGGGGGCGGGGGGCTACACCTTC
>TRBV19|TRBJ2-2|NA|NA
CASSPYGGELFF
TGTGCCAGTAGCCCTTACGGGGGGGAGCTGTTTTTT
>TRBV9|TRBJ2-1|NA|NA
CASSVGPSDEQFF
TGTGCCAGCAGCGTAGGCCCTAGCGATGAGCAGTTCTTC
>TRBV12-3/TRBV12-4|TRBJ1-2|NA|NA
CASTRYGNYGYTF
TGTGCCAGCACGCGATACGGGAACTATGGCTACACCTTC
>TRBV6-5|TRBJ2-2|NA|NA
CASVRGIGGGELFF
TGTGCCAGCGTCCGGGGGATAGGTGGCGGGGAGCTGTTTTTT
>TRBV6-6|TRBJ2-2|TRBD1|once
CASGTDRWTGELFF
TGTGCCAGCGGAACGGACAGGTGGACCGGGGAGCTGTTTTTT
>TRBV3-1/TRBV3-2|TRBJ2-1|TRBD2|NA
CASSQALAGGADEQFF
TGTGCCAGCAGCCAAGCCCTAGCGGGAGGGGCCGATGAGCAGTTCTTC
>TRBV6-2/TRBV6-3|TRBJ2-5|TRBD1|NA
CASSYSRGLAPETQYF
TGTGCCAGCAGTTACTCGAGGGGGCTAGCCCCAGAGACCCAGTACTTC
>TRBV5-3|TRBJ1-2|TRBD1|NA
CARSLSIRDSHRGYGYTF
TGTGCCAGAAGCCTCTCAATTAGGGACAGCCACAGAGGCTATGGCTACACCTTC
>TRBV15|TRBJ2-4|TRBD1|NA
CATSREGRGQSIQYF
TGTGCCACCAGCAGAGAAGGCAGGGGGCAAAGCATTCAGTACTTC
>TRBV6-5|TRBJ1-2|TRBD1|NA
CASSYTRQGEGTF
TGTGCCAGCAGTTACACGAGACAGGGCGAGGGCACCTTC
>TRBV5-1|TRBJ1-1|NA|NA
CASSGRGGGTEAFF
TGCGCCAGCAGCGGCAGGGGAGGGGGCACTGAAGCTTTCTTT
>TRBV6-4|TRBJ2-3|TRBD2|NA
CASSDSAGGSADTQYF
TGTGCCAGCAGTGACTCGGCGGGAGGGAGCGCAGATACGCAGTATTTT
>TRBV30|TRBJ2-7|NA|NA
CAWSVWGGGDQYF
TGTGCCTGGAGTGTTTGGGGAGGGGGGGACCAGTACTTC
>TRBV28|TRBJ2-7|TRBD1|NA
CASSFPGFGQGGYEQYF
TGTGCCAGCAGTTTCCCGGGCTTTGGACAGGGGGGCTACGAGCAGTACTTC
>TRBV5-4|TRBJ2-7|TRBD2|NA
CASTDLTLAGGPVDEQYF
TGTGCCAGCACCGACCTTACACTAGCGGGAGGGCCGGTGGACGAGCAGTACTTC
>TRBV28|TRBJ2-7|NA|NA
CASSSPWTVYEQYF
TGTGCCAGCAGTTCCCCCTGGACAGTCTACGAGCAGTACTTC